One sample yielded the 32 T cell receptor beta chains listed below, sequenced in a study of blood T cell repertoires in COVID-19. Here immunoSEQ multiplex PCR was the method, and the copy in TCRdb shows in-frame clones only, minus some. In the table there are about 290,000 clones, roughly 90% of which are singletons. The sample consisted of peripheral blood. The receptor source for this set is a woman in her 30s with COVID-19, enrolled during active disease.

This chain joins TRBV4-2 and TRBJ2-1; TRBD2 agrees at 7 bases. Trimming cost V 0 bases and J 5 bases; bases outside gene matches: 7. Looked up from germline, CDR1 is LGHNA and CDR2 is YNFKEQ. The CDR3 is 16 residues long. The CDR3 spells CASSQEYLAEDNEQFF. The CDR3 region has the DNA TGTGCCAGCAGCCAAGAGTACCTAGCGGAGGACAATGAGCAGTTCTTC.

The chain has TRBV27 and TRBJ1-5; 9 nucleotides agree with TRBD1. The V and J ends lost 5 bases and 3 bases, in that order; junction bases with no gene match: 5. Germline CDR1 and CDR2: MNHEY and SMNVEV (reference sequence). The CDR3 spans 15 residues. The CDR3 protein is CASSPGTGNNQPQHF. In nucleotides, the CDR3 is TGTGCCAGCAGTCCCGGGACAGGGAACAATCAGCCCCAGCATTTT.

A word on this clone: One end of the junction does not line up with germline, which may come from a read error. This chain joins TRBV15 and TRBJ1-2, with TRBD1 matching over 9 bases. CDR3 length: 14 amino acids. The V gene's germline CDR1 is LNHNV and CDR2 YYDKDF (reference sequence). Here the CDR3 reads CATGRDREDYGYTF. The CDR3 DNA follows: TGTGCCACCGGCAGGGACAGGGAAGACTATGGCTACACCTTC.

The rearrangement joins TRBV11-2 to TRBJ2-4; 9 bases align to TRBD1. V dropped 4 bases and J dropped 6; count of bases not matched to a gene: 13. The CDR3 has 17 amino acids. In germline, CDR1 is SGHAT, CDR2 FQNNGV. The CDR3 bases are TGTGCCAGCAGCTCGATCCCCGGGACAGGGAGGGGAAACATTCAGTACTTC. Translating gives CASSSIPGTGRGNIQYF.

V and J are TRBV30 and TRBJ2-5; D is perhaps TRBD2 (5 bases). Between the trimmed V and J ends, which lost 2 bases and 3 bases, there was a span of 7 bases. The CDR3 runs 12 residues. From germline, CDR1 is GTSNPN and CDR2 SVGIG (reference sequence). The CDR3 loop is CAWSMEEETQYF. Here the CDR3 DNA reads TGTGCCTGGAGTATGGAGGAAGAGACCCAGTACTTC.

The CDR3 DNA reads as TGTGCCATCCGTTACAGTCTTATCTACAATGAGCAGTTCTTC. Translation gives CAIRYSLIYNEQFF. This chain joins TRBV10-3 and TRBJ2-1; D unclear. The CDR3 consists of 14 residues. Trimming took off 8 bases at V and 3 bases at J, with 14 bases between the two ends. CDR1 is ENHRY, CDR2 SYGVKD, per germline.

The rearrangement uses TRBV29-1 and TRBJ1-2; D unclear. Trimming removed 4 bases from V and 4 bases from J, with 10 bases in between. The germline V gene encodes CDR1 SQVTM and CDR2 ANQGSEA. The length of the CDR3 is 12 residues. The CDR3 nucleotides read TGCAGCGTTGCTGGCAGGCCCTATGGCTACACCTTC. As protein: CSVAGRPYGYTF.

The CDR3 coding sequence is TGTGCCAGCAGCTACGGACTAGCAAACACAGATACGCAGTATTTT. Translating it yields CASSYGLANTDTQYF. The chain carries TRBV3-1 (or the pseudogene TRBV3-2) and TRBJ2-3; 8 nucleotides match TRBD2. The CDR3 totals 15 residues. From germline, CDR1 is LGHDT and CDR2 YNNKEL (reference sequence). The V segment lost 5 bases and the J segment 2 bases; nucleotides outside the gene matches: 6.

This chain uses TRBV25-1 with TRBJ1-2; D gene ambiguous. V was shortened by 3 bases and J by 4 bases, with 15 bases between the two germline ends. The CDR3 extends over 15 amino acids. Germline V gives CDR1 MGHDK, CDR2 SYGVNS. Here the CDR3 reads CASSESIGAPYGYTF. Here the CDR3 DNA reads TGTGCCAGCAGTGAGTCAATCGGAGCGCCCTATGGCTACACCTTC.

The V call is TRBV4-1, the J call TRBJ2-5, with TRBD2 identical over 11 bases. The J segment lost 5 bases and the V segment lost 1 base, leaving 6 bases of the junction unmatched. Germline CDR1 MGHRA, CDR2 YSYEKL. The CDR3 contains 16 residues. The CDR3 is CASSQGASGGRETQYF. The CDR3 coding sequence is TGCGCCAGCAGCCAAGGGGCTAGCGGGGGGCGGGAGACCCAGTACTTC.

The rearrangement joins TRBV28 to TRBJ1-2; no firm D call. Per the germline V gene, CDR1 is MDHEN and CDR2 is SYDVKM. The CDR3 loop spans 13 amino acids. Deletions cut 1 base from V and 1 base from J, with 4 bases between. In DNA form, the CDR3 reads TGTGCCAGCAGTTTATACAGTAACTATGGCTACACCTTC. Translated: CASSLYSNYGYTF.

CDR3 DNA: TGTGCCAGCAGCAGGACTAGCGGATTTTCCGGGGAGCTGTTTTTT. The encoded protein is CASSRTSGFSGELFF. The chain combines TRBV5-4 with TRBJ2-2; 10 bases match TRBD2. V trimming: 4 bases; J trimming: 6 bases; junction bases outside the gene matches: 6. The V gene's germline CDR1 is SGHNT and CDR2 YYREEE (reference sequence). This CDR3 spans 15 amino acids.

The J gene is TRBJ2-7, the V gene TRBV19, with D uncertain. Germline V lookup: CDR1 LNHDA, CDR2 SQIVND (reference sequence). The CDR3 sequence is 13 residues long. V lost 3 bases to trimming and J lost 0 bases, with 6 bases between them. This CDR3 reads CASSISLSYEQYF. The CDR3 DNA reads TGTGCCAGTAGTATCTCCCTCTCCTACGAGCAGTACTTC.

This clone has only a few counts. The rearrangement uses TRBV6-5 and TRBJ1-6, with 8 bases that match TRBD1. Trimming took 6 bases from V and 7 from J; bases not matched to a gene: 5. Per the germline V gene, CDR1 is MNHEY and CDR2 is SVGAGI. CDR3 size: 14 residues. Here the CDR3 reads CASSPTGENSPLHF. The DNA for the CDR3 is TGTGCCAGCAGCCCGACAGGGGAGAATTCACCCCTCCACTTT.

This chain uses TRBV7-8 with TRBJ2-2; D is ambiguous. With 3 bases removed from V and 1 base from J, the gap between germline ends came to 3 bases. Germline V gives CDR1 SGHVS, CDR2 FQNEAQ. CDR3 length equals 13 residues. The CDR3 DNA reads as TGTGCCAGCAGCTTCAAGAACACCGGGGAGCTGTTTTTT. Its protein is CASSFKNTGELFF.

The rearrangement uses TRBV18 and TRBJ1-1; tentative D call: TRBD1 (5 bases). The CDR3 has 15 residues. V lost 0 bases, J lost 8 bases, and 16 bases lay in between. Germline values: CDR1 KGHSH, CDR2 LQKENI. CDR3 loop: CASSPPVVAGSEAFF. Written as DNA, the CDR3 is TGTGCCAGCTCACCACCGGTGGTGGCAGGGTCAGAAGCTTTCTTT.

The V and J genes are TRBV3-1 (or the pseudogene TRBV3-2) and TRBJ2-7; D unclear. Germline CDR1 is LGHDT and CDR2 is YNNKEL (reference sequence). The CDR3 contains 14 residues. The V end lost 4 bases, the J end lost 2 bases, and 12 bases lay between the germline ends. CDR3: CASSLMTRTYEQYF. CDR3 DNA: TGTGCCAGCAGCCTGATGACAAGAACCTACGAGCAGTACTTC.

V gene TRBV6-5 combines with J gene TRBJ2-2; 9 positions match TRBD1. This CDR3 has 14 residues. The ends lost 5 bases at V and 4 bases at J; junction bases unmatched: 2. Germline CDR1 reads MNHEY; CDR2 reads SVGAGI. The CDR3 DNA follows: TGTGCCAGCAGTCCGGGACAGGGCACCGGGGAGCTGTTTTTT. It encodes CASSPGQGTGELFF.

The chain employs TRBV24-1 and TRBJ2-3; weak D call: TRBD2 (5 bases). Looked up from germline, CDR1 is KGHDR and CDR2 is SFDVKD. This CDR3 region has 15 residues. The germline V and J ends were trimmed by 7 bases and 2 bases, with 15 bases remaining between them. The CDR3 loop is CATSDITEDTDTQYF. The CDR3 bases are TGTGCCACCAGCGACATTACGGAGGACACAGATACGCAGTATTTT.

The CDR3 region is CASSGLHTDTQYF. Written as DNA, the CDR3 is TGTGCCAGTAGTGGCCTCCACACAGATACGCAGTATTTT. V is TRBV19 and J is TRBJ2-3; D is undetermined. V shed 5 bases and J shed 2 bases, with 8 bases lying between them. Germline V CDR1 and CDR2: LNHDA, SQIVND (reference sequence). This CDR3 spans 13 amino acids.

This chain links TRBV24-1 with TRBJ1-5; no firm D call. The germline V gene encodes CDR1 KGHDR and CDR2 SFDVKD. The ends were cut back, 6 bases at V and 9 bases at J, with 11 bases in the middle. CDR3 size: 12 residues. The CDR3 loop is CATSPPGGPQHF. DNA of the CDR3: TGTGCCACCAGTCCCCCTGGCGGGCCCCAGCATTTT.

This chain uses TRBV3-1 (or the pseudogene TRBV3-2) with TRBJ1-2; possibly TRBD1 for D (6 bases). The CDR3 consists of 14 residues. Germline assignment: CDR1 LGHDT and CDR2 YNNKEL (reference sequence). V was trimmed by 4 bases and J by 3 bases, leaving 12 bases between them. CDR3 protein: CASSLRGRDYGYTF. The CDR3, as DNA: TGTGCCAGCAGCCTGAGGGGGAGAGACTATGGCTACACCTTC.

V and J are TRBV4-1 and TRBJ2-1; TRBD2 matches 9 bases. The CDR3 has 14 residues. Germline assignment: CDR1 MGHRA and CDR2 YSYEKL. Germline trimming cut 4 bases from V and 7 bases from J; bases unmatched to any gene: 5. CDR3 protein: CASSRLAGTNEQFF. CDR3 DNA: TGCGCCAGCAGCCGGCTAGCGGGGACTAATGAGCAGTTCTTC.

The chain employs TRBV28 and TRBJ2-7; 9 bases map to TRBD1. The CDR3 sequence is 15 residues long. V lost 2 bases and J lost 7; bases outside the gene matches: 9. The germline gives CDR1 MDHEN, CDR2 SYDVKM. CDR3 in amino acids: CASSLPHRGLREQYF. The CDR3 nucleotides are TGTGCCAGCAGTTTACCTCACAGGGGGCTAAGGGAGCAGTACTTC. Based on the CDR3 plus reference TRBV28 and TRBJ2-7, the full variable domain is DVKVTQSSRYLVKRTGEKVFLECVQDMDHENMFWYRQDPGLGLRLIYFSYDVKMKEKGDIPEGYSVSREKKERFSLILESASTNQTSMYLCASSLPHRGLREQYFGPGTRLTVT.

The gene calls are TRBV6-2 or TRBV6-3 and TRBJ2-1; 15 nucleotides line up with TRBD2. With 5 bases clipped from V and 7 bases from J, the junction kept 6 bases outside the gene matches. CDR1 MNHEY and CDR2 SVGEGT come from the germline V gene. The length of the CDR3 is 16 residues. The CDR3 nucleotides are TGTGCCAGCAGTAATCCCGGGACTAGCGGGAGGAATGAGCAGTTCTTC. As protein: CASSNPGTSGRNEQFF.

The V and J genes are TRBV24-1 and TRBJ2-1; D gene uncertain. The CDR3 has 13 residues. Trimming removed 0 bases from V and 9 bases from J, with 8 bases in between. The germline V gene has CDR1 KGHDR and CDR2 SFDVKD. The CDR3 DNA reads as TGTGCCACCAGTGATTTGCCTCTAGGTGAGCAGTTCTTC. This gives the protein CATSDLPLGEQFF.

The chain joins TRBV5-1 to TRBJ2-2, with 8 bases that match TRBD2. The germline CDR1 and CDR2 sequences are SGHRS and YFSETQ. The length of the CDR3 is 16 residues. The junction had 5 bases not matched to a gene; V was cut back by 2 bases and J by 2 bases. CDR3 region: CASSFGGAANTGELFF. The CDR3 DNA is TGCGCCAGCAGCTTCGGGGGGGCCGCAAACACCGGGGAGCTGTTTTTT.

This clone was observed once. The chain is built from TRBV10-3 and TRBJ1-2; no clear D. The CDR3 loop spans 15 amino acids. Germline V gives CDR1 ENHRY, CDR2 SYGVKD. Trimming took 2 bases from V and 5 from J, leaving 15 bases between them. CDR3 loop: CAISEEYSGIYGYTF. DNA for the CDR3: TGTGCCATCAGTGAGGAGTATTCGGGGATATATGGCTACACCTTC.

The rearrangement joins TRBV6-5 to TRBJ1-1; D perhaps matches TRBD1 (5 bases). CDR1 is MNHEY and CDR2 is SVGAGI in the germline V gene. The CDR3 is 15 residues long. V shed 2 bases and J shed 3 bases, with 13 bases lying between them. CDR3 sequence (DNA): TGTGCCAGCAGTTACCACCCAGGGAGGGACACTGAAGCTTTCTTT. It is translated as CASSYHPGRDTEAFF.

V gene TRBV2 combines with J gene TRBJ1-6; 9 bases fit TRBD1. After removal of 5 bases from V and 10 bases from J, the junction contained 6 bases not matched to a gene. CDR1 is SNHLY, CDR2 FYNNEI, per germline. The CDR3 is made up of 14 amino acids. CDR3 coding DNA: TGTGCCAGCAGTAGGGGACAGGGAAACTCACCCCTCCACTTT. Translating it yields CASSRGQGNSPLHF.

V and J are TRBV6-5 and TRBJ1-6, with D possibly matching TRBD1 (6 bases). This CDR3 has 12 residues. CDR1 and CDR2 from the germline V gene are MNHEY and SVGAGI. V shed 4 bases and J shed 13 bases, with 11 bases lying between them. The CDR3 coding sequence is TGTGCCAGCAGTTTCAGGGGTGAGCCCCTCCACTTT. Its protein is CASSFRGEPLHF.

CDR3 nucleotides: TGTGCCAGCAGTCTAGGCTCCTACGAGCAGTACTTC. Translation gives CASSLGSYEQYF. The J gene is TRBJ2-7, the V gene TRBV6-5; unclear D gene. The CDR3 is made up of 12 amino acids. Trimming left V 5 bases short and J 0 bases short, with 5 bases between. Germline V CDR1 and CDR2: MNHEY, SVGAGI.